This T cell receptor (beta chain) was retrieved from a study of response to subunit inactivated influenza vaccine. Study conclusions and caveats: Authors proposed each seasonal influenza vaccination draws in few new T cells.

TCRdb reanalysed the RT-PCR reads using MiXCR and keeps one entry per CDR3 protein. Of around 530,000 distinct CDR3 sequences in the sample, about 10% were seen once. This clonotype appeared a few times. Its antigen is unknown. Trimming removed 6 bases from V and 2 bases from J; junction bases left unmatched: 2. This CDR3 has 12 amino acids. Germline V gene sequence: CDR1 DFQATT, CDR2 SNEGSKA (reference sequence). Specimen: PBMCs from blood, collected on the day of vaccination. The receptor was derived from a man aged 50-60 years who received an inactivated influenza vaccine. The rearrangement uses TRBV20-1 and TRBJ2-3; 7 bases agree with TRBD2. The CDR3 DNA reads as TGCAGTGCCAGCGGGACCACAGATACGCAGTATTTT. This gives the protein CSASGTTDTQYF.